These 6 T cell receptor beta chains originate from one sample sequenced in a study of T cell changes during pregnancy in multiple sclerosis. TCRdb's table, derived via immunoSEQ multiplex PCR, lists solely in-frame clones and lacks some. The table lists over 85,000 clones, approximately 90% of them singletons. The specimen was peripheral blood, collected in the first trimester of pregnancy. The origin of the receptors is a female donor in good health, enrolled as a control in a pregnancy study.

The chain is built from TRBV28 and TRBJ2-7, with no clear D. The CDR3 consists of 13 residues. The germline V and J ends were trimmed by 6 bases and 0 bases, with 9 bases remaining between them. Germline CDR1 and CDR2: MDHEN and SYDVKM. The CDR3, as DNA: TGTGCCAGCAGCTACGCCGACTCCTACGAGCAGTACTTC. This encodes CASSYADSYEQYF. The full variable domain, completed using reference TRBV28 and TRBJ2-7, is DVKVTQSSRYLVKRTGEKVFLECVQDMDHENMFWYRQDPGLGLRLIYFSYDVKMKEKGDIPEGYSVSREKKERFSLILESASTNQTSMYLCASSYADSYEQYFGPGTRLTVT.

The gene calls are TRBV15 and TRBJ1-1; D gene uncertain. Between the trimmed V and J ends, which lost 4 bases and 1 base, there was a span of 19 bases. The germline gives CDR1 LNHNV, CDR2 YYDKDF (reference sequence). CDR3 length: 17 amino acids. In nucleotides, the CDR3 is TGTGCCACCAGCACTGCTTCGTATTGGGCCGCGAACACTGAAGCTTTCTTT. It is translated as CATSTASYWAANTEAFF.

This rearrangement joins TRBV21-1 to TRBJ2-7; no check of the table's D call, TRBD1, against the DNA was made. TRBV21-1 is a recognized pseudogene. This CDR3 spans 15 amino acids. Here the CDR3 reads CASSKPGTPNYEQYF. CDR3 coding DNA: TGTGCCAGCAGCAAACCCGGGACACCTAACTACGAGCAGTACTTC.

V usage is TRBV27 and J usage is TRBJ2-7; D unresolved. CDR3 length: 15 amino acids. The germline CDR1 and CDR2 sequences are MNHEY and SMNVEV (reference sequence). Trimming left V 5 bases short and J 0 bases short, with 14 bases between. CDR3 loop: CASSRASVPSYEQYF. The CDR3 DNA sequence: TGTGCCAGCAGTCGTGCCTCAGTCCCCTCCTACGAGCAGTACTTC.

This chain joins TRBV28 and TRBJ1-5; D not resolved. Between the trimmed V and J ends, which lost 8 bases and 4 bases, there was a span of 15 bases. Germline-derived CDR1 and CDR2 are MDHEN and SYDVKM. The length of the CDR3 is 14 residues. In DNA, the CDR3 is TGTGCCAGCGGCCCCCGCCCCCTTAATCAGCCCCAGCATTTT. Its translation: CASGPRPLNQPQHF.

The V call is TRBV28, the J call TRBJ1-1; tentative D call: TRBD1 (6 bases). Trimming took off 6 bases at V and 1 base at J, with 15 bases between the two ends. The CDR3 is made up of 15 amino acids. Germline CDR1 reads MDHEN; CDR2 reads SYDVKM. The DNA for the CDR3 is TGTGCCAGCAGCGATGACTCCAGGGGGAACACTGAAGCTTTCTTT. Its protein is CASSDDSRGNTEAFF.